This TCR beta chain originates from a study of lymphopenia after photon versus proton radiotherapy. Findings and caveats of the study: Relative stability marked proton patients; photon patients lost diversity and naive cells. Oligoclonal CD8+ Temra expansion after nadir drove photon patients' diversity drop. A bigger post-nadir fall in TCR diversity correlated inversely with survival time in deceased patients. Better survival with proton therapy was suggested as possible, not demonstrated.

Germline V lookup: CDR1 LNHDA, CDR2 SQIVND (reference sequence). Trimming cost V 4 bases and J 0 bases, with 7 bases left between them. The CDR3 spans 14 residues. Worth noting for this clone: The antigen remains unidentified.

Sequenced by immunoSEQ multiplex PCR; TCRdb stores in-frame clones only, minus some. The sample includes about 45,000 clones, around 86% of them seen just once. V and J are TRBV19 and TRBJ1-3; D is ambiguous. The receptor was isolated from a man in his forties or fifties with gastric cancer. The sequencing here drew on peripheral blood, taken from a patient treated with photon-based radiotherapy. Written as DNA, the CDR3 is TGTGCCAGTAGTACCTGGAACTCTGGAAACACCATATATTTT. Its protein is CASSTWNSGNTIYF.